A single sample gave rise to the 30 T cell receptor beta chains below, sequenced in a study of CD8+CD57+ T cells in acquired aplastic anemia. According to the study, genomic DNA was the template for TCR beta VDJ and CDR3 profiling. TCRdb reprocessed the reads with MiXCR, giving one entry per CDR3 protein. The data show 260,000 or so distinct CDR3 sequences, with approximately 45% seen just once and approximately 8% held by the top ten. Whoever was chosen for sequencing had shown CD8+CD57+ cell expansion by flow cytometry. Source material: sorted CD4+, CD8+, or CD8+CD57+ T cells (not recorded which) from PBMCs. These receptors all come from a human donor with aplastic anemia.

This CDR3 reads CASTRDRGYEQYF. DNA for the CDR3: TGTGCCAGCACCCGGGACAGGGGGTACGAGCAGTACTTC. The chain has TRBV7-9 and TRBJ2-7, with 11 bases aligning to TRBD1. The CDR3 sequence is 13 residues long. From germline, CDR1 is SEHNR and CDR2 FQNEAQ (reference sequence). After removal of 7 bases from V and 4 bases from J, the junction contained 3 bases not matched to a gene.

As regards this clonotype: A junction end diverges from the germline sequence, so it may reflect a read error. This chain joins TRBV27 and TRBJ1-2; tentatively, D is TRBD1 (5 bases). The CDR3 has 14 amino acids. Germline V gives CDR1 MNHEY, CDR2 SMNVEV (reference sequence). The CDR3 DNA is TGTGCCAACAGTGAAGGAAGGGGTCGTTATGGCTACACCTTC. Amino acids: CANSEGRGRYGYTF.

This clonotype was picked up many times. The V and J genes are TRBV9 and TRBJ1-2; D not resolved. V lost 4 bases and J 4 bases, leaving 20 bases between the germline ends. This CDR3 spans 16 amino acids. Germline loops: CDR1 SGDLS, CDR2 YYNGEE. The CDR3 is CASSNNISQRPYGYTF. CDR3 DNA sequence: TGTGCCAGCAGCAATAATATATCACAGAGGCCCTATGGCTACACCTTC. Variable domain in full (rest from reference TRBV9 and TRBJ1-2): DSGVTQTPKHLITATGQRVTLRCSPRSGDLSVYWYQQSLDQGLQFLIQYYNGEERAKGNILERFSAQQFPDLHSELNLSSLELGDSALYFCASSNNISQRPYGYTFGSGTRLTVV.

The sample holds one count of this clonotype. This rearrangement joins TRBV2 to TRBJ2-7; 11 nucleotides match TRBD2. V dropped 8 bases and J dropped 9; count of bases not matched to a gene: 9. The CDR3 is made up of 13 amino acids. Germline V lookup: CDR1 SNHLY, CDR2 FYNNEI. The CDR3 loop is CASGGIAGGMQYF. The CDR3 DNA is TGTGCCAGCGGGGGCATAGCGGGGGGGATGCAGTACTTC.

The CDR3 sequence: CASSNSGPYNEQFF. As DNA, the CDR3 is TGTGCCAGCAGTAACTCCGGGCCTTACAATGAGCAGTTCTTC. V is TRBV27 and J is TRBJ2-1, with unresolved D. The CDR3 has 14 residues. Germline V gene data show CDR1 as MNHEY and CDR2 as SMNVEV (reference sequence). Trimming left V 5 bases short and J 4 bases short, with 12 bases between.

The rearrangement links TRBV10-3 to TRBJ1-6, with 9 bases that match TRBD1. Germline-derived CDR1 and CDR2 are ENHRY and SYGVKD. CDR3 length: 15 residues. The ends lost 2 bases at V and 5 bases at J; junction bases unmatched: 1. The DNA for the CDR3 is TGTGCCATCAGTGAGCGGGACAGGGATAATTCACCCCTCCACTTT. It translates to CAISERDRDNSPLHF.

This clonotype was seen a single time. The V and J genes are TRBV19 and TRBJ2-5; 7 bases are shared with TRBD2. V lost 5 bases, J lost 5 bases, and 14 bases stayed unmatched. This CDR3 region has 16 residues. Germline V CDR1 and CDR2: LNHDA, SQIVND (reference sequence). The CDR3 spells CASSGLGGRASETQYF. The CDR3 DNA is TGTGCCAGTAGTGGGCTTGGAGGGAGGGCCTCCGAGACCCAGTACTTC.

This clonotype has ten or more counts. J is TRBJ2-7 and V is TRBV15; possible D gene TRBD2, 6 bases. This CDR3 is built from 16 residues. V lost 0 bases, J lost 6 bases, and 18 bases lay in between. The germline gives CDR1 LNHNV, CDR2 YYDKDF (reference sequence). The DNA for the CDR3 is TGTGCCACCAGCAGAGATCGGAGGAGGGGACTGGTCGAGCAGTACTTC. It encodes CATSRDRRRGLVEQYF.

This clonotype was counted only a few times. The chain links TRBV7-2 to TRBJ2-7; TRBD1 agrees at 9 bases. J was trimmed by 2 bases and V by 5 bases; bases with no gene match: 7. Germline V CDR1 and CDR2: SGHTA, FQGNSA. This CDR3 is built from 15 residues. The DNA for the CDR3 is TGTGCCAGCAGCGTGATCGGGACAGGGACCTACGAGCAGTACTTC. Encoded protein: CASSVIGTGTYEQYF.

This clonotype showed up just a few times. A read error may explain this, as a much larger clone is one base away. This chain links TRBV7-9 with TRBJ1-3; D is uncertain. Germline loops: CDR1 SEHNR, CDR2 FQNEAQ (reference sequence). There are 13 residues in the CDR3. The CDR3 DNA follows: TGTGTCAGCAGCTTGGGAGAGGCAGACACCATATATTTT. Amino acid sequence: CVSSLGEADTIYF.

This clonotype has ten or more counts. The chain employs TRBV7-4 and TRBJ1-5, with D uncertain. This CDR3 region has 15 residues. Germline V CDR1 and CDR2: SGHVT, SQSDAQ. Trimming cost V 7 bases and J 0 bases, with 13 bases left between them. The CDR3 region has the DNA TGTGCCAGCACCGCCCGTGGTAATAGCAATCAGCCCCAGCATTTT. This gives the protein CASTARGNSNQPQHF. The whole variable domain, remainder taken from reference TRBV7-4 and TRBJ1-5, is GAGVSQSPRYKVAKRGRDVALRCDSISGHVTLYWYRQTLGQGSEVLTYSQSDAQRDKSGRPSGRFSAERPERSVSTLKIQRTEQGDSAVYLCASTARGNSNQPQHFGDGTRLSIL.

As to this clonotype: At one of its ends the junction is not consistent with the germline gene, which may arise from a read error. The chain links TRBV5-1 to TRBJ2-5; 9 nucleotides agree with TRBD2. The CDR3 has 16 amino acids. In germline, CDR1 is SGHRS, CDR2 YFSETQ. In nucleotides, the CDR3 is TGTGCCAGCAGACTAAGGCTAGCGGGGTTCGGCGGGACCCAGTACTTC. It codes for CASRLRLAGFGGTQYF.

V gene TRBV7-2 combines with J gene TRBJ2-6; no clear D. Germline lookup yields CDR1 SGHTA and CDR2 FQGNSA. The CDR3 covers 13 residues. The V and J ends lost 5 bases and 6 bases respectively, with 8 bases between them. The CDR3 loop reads CASSGSVANVLTF. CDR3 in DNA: TGTGCCAGCAGCGGCTCCGTGGCCAACGTCCTGACTTTC. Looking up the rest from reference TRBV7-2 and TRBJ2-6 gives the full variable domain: GAGVSQSPSNKVTEKGKDVELRCDPISGHTALYWYRQSLGQGLEFLIYFQGNSAPDKSGLPSDRFSAERTGGSVSTLTIQRTQQEDSAVYLCASSGSVANVLTFGAGSRLTVL.

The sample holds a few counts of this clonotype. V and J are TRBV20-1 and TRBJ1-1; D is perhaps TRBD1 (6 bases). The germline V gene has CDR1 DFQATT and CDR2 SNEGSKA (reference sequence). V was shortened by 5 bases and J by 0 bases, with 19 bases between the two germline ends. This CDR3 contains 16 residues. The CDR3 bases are TGCAGTGCTGGGGAAGAGGGGGGAAGTCTGAACACTGAAGCTTTCTTT. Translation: CSAGEEGGSLNTEAFF.

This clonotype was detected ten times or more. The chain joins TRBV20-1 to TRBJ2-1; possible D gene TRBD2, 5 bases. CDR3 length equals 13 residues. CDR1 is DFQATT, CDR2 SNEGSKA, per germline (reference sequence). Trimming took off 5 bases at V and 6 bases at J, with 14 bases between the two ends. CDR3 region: CSAWTPGINEQFF. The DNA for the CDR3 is TGCAGTGCTTGGACTCCAGGTATCAATGAGCAGTTCTTC.

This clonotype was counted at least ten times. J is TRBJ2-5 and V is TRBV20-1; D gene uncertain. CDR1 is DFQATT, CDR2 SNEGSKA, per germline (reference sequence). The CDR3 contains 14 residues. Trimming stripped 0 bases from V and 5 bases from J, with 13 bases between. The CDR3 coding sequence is TGCAGTGCTAGAGATTTCCTGGCACGGGAGACCCAGTACTTC. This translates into CSARDFLARETQYF.

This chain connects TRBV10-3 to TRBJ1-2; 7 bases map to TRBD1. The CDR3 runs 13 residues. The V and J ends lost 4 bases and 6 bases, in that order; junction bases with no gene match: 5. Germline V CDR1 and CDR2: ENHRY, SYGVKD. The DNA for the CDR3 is TGTGCCATCAGTGGGGGACAGATTGATGGCTACACCTTC. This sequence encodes CAISGGQIDGYTF.

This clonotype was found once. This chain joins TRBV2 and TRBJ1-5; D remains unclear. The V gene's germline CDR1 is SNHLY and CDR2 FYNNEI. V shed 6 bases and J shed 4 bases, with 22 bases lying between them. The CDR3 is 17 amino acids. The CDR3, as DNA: TGTGCCAGCAGCGGGCAGACACCCCCTATTCGAAATCAGCCCCAGCATTTT. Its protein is CASSGQTPPIRNQPQHF.

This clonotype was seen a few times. CDR3 sequence: CASSLEIGSSGNTIYF. The CDR3 bases are TGTGCCAGCAGCTTGGAAATCGGATCTTCTGGAAACACCATATATTTT. V and J are TRBV7-9 and TRBJ1-3, with D hard to call. V was pared by 3 bases and J by 1 base, with 13 bases between. The germline gives CDR1 SEHNR, CDR2 FQNEAQ (reference sequence). This CDR3 spans 16 amino acids.

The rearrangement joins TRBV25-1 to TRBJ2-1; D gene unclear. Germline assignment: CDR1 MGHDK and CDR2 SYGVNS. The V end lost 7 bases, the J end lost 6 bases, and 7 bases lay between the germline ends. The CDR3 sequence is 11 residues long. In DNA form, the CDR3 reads TGTGCCAGCAATTGGGGCAATGAGCAGTTCTTC. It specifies CASNWGNEQFF.

CDR3: CASSPAGEGETQYF. CDR3 bases: TGTGCCAGCAGCCCGGCAGGGGAGGGGGAGACCCAGTACTTC. This chain connects TRBV7-9 to TRBJ2-5; TRBD2 might be the D (7 bases). This CDR3 contains 14 residues. Trimming left V 5 bases short and J 5 bases short, with 15 bases between. Germline loops: CDR1 SEHNR, CDR2 FQNEAQ (reference sequence).

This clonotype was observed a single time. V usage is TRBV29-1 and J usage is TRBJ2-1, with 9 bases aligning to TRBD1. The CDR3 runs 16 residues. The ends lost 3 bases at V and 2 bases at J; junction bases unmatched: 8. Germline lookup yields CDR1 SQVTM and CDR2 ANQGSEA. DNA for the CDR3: TGCAGCGTTGAGGGAACCCGGGACAGGGCCTACAATGAGCAGTTCTTC. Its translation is CSVEGTRDRAYNEQFF.

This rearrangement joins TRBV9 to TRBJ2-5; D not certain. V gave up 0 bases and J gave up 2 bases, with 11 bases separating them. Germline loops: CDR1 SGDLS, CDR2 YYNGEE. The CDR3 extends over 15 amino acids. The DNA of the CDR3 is TGTGCCAGCAGCGTAGGTCTGGCTTCACAAGAGACCCAGTACTTC. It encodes CASSVGLASQETQYF.

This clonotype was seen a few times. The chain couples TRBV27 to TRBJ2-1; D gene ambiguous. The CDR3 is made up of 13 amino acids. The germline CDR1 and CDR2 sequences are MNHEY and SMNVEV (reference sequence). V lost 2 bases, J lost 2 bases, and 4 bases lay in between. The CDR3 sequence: CASSLNAYNEQFF. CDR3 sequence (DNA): TGTGCCAGCAGTTTAAACGCCTACAATGAGCAGTTCTTC.

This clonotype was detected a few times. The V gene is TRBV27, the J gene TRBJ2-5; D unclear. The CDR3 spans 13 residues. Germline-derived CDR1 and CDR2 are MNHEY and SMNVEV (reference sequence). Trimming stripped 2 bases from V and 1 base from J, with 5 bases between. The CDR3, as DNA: TGTGCCAGCAGTTTAACCGTCCAAGAGACCCAGTACTTC. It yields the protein CASSLTVQETQYF.

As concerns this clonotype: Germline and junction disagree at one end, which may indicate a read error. In nucleotides, the CDR3 is TGTGCCAGCAGTGACTCGACTAGCGGGGCAGATACGCAGTACTTC. Its protein is CASSDSTSGADTQYF. The chain recombines TRBV10-1 with TRBJ2-7, with 11 bases aligning to TRBD2. CDR1 is WNHNN and CDR2 is SYGVQD in the germline V gene (reference sequence). This CDR3 is 15 amino acids long.

DNA for the CDR3: TGCAGTGCTAGAAAACTAGCGGGGGGGAGGGATCAGCCCCAGCATTTT. It translates to CSARKLAGGRDQPQHF. V and J are TRBV20-1 and TRBJ1-5; a possible D gene is TRBD1 (5 bases). Germline V gene sequence: CDR1 DFQATT, CDR2 SNEGSKA (reference sequence). The CDR3 loop spans 16 amino acids. Trimming removed 2 bases from V and 5 bases from J, with 19 bases in between.

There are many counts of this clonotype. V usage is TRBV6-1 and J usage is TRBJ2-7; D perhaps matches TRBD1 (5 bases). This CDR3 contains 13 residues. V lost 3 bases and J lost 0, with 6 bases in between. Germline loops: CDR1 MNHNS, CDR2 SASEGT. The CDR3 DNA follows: TGTGCCAGCAGTGAGACAGACTCCTACGAGCAGTACTTC. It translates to CASSETDSYEQYF.

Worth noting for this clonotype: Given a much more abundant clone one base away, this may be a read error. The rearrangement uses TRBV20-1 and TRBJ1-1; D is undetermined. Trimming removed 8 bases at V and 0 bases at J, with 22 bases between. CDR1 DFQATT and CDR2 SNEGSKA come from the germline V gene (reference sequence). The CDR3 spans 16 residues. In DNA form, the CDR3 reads TGCAGTCGGCCCCCCCGGAACAGAACCATGAACACTGAAGCTTTCTTT. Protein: CSRPPRNRTMNTEAFF.

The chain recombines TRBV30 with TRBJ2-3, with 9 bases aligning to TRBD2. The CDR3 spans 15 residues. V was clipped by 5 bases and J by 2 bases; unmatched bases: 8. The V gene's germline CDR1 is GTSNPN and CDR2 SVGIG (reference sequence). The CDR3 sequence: CAWGGLAGTTDTQYF. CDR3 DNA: TGTGCCTGGGGGGGGCTAGCGGGGACCACAGATACGCAGTATTTT. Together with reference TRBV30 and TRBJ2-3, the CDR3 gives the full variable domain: SQTIHQWPATLVQPVGSPLSLECTVEGTSNPNLYWYRQAAGRGLQLLFYSVGIGQISSEVPQNLSASRPQDRQFILSSKKLLLSDSGFYLCAWGGLAGTTDTQYFGPGTRLTVL.